The entry below gives a single T cell receptor (beta chain) sequence along with its context. The study assigned cohorts using participant-reported clinical history. The data derive from a study of blood T cell repertoires in COVID-19. Assay: immunoSEQ multiplex PCR; the TCRdb copy retains only in-frame clones and omits some. The table has fewer than 200,000 clones, 88% seen once. Germline V gene sequence: CDR1 SGHKS, CDR2 YYEKEE (reference sequence). V was shortened by 4 bases and J by 0 bases, with 11 bases between the two germline ends. This CDR3 has 15 residues. This chain joins TRBV5-5 and TRBJ1-3; TRBD1 might be the D (5 bases). The sequence was collected from a woman between 18 and 29 years old who had recovered from COVID-19. The sequencing sample was made of PBMCs or T cells enriched from blood (not recorded which). DNA for the CDR3: TGTGCCAGCAGCAACCTAGGGGTCTCTGGAAACACCATATATTTT. Amino acid sequence: CASSNLGVSGNTIYF.